Listed below are T cell receptor beta chains from one sample, sequenced in a study of T cell repertoires in cytomegalovirus infection. Using its own MiXCR run on the reads, TCRdb lists one record per CDR3 protein. There are 650,000 to 900,000 distinct CDR3 sequences in the sample; 25% to 35% occur only once, and around 14% lies in the top ten. For these receptors, no antigen is known. The source material was cultured CD8+ T cells from PBMCs, sampled from culture after CMV antigen stimulation. The receptors come from a human donor in good health (CMV status not recorded). Some clones in this sample may be carry-over from other donors' samples. Each CDR3 is given with its conserved first and last residue.

v_gene,CDR3aa
TRBV6-1,CASHSRTFAYEQYF
TRBV7-2,CASSPSESPYEQYF
TRBV7-4,CASSLLRPGGEQYF
TRBV5-4,CASSLDPPQYGYTF
TRBV13,CASSPGRPYNEQFF
TRBV6-1,CASSLPFGELFF
TRBV2,CARGPGTSGDNEQFF
TRBV6-8,CASSSTDAYNEQFF
TRBV20-1,CSARPGQGLTSPLHF
TRBV28,CASSLSFTEAFF
TRBV7-6,CASSLEAGDVYEQYF
TRBV10-3,CAIGLDLRELFF
TRBV14,CASSQGTVVEAFF
TRBV6-1,CASSEAPGILGDQPQHF
TRBV7-9,CASSPDQGMNTEAFF
TRBV27,CASSERTLVDEQYF
TRBV6-8,CAGTYRDRGLEQYF
TRBV10-3,CAISDRDSTYEQYF
TRBV6-8,CASSYSIPRSSYNEQFF
TRBV7-8,CASSLVPGQIPMNTEAFF
TRBV6-6,CASIMDRGSGANVLTF
TRBV12-3/TRBV12-4,CAGSWASGGLFSYEQYF
TRBV6-1,CASSSTGGLNTEAFF
TRBV7-2,CASSLVANRGTDTQYF
TRBV4-3,CASSLGQGIYNEQFF
TRBV7-9,CASSFAQVLGGYTF
TRBV10-3,CAITERTGTYNEQFF
TRBV7-9,CASSLAPTGGGYTF
TRBV4-3,CASSRGQGQHGYTF
TRBV19,CASSLVAVRTEAFF
TRBV27,CASSPFGGTAGNTIYF
TRBV20-1,CSARDPADNEYEQYF
TRBV7-6,CASSPVDRTEAFF
TRBV28,CASSLSLNTGELFF
TRBV2,CARGRDRGGTGELFF
TRBV12-3/TRBV12-4,CASTQDVRTEAFF
TRBV7-2,CASSPSWGDSTDTQYF
TRBV28,CASSLGHPGQPQHF
TRBV7-6,CASSYYQGLTSTDTQYF
TRBV7-9,CASSLSANQPQHF
TRBV4-2,CASSQLGQGAGTGELFF
TRBV11-2,CASSSTGPSLF
TRBV12-3/TRBV12-4,CASSFGTGEGTNEKLFF
TRBV6-2/TRBV6-3,CASSPLPGTEYGYTF
TRBV4-2,CASSQDEYRPEAFF
TRBV6-2/TRBV6-3,CASSLAGAYTGELFF
TRBV11-2,CASSTPTAYNEQFF
TRBV12-3/TRBV12-4,CASSPTGMSNQPQHF
TRBV6-1,CASSEVRGRTEAFF
TRBV5-5,CASSTGPGGSYEQYF
TRBV3-1,CASSQDLLRQGNYGYTF
TRBV7-9,CASSFPGGGEQFF
TRBV7-9,CASSPSGRDIQYF
TRBV7-6,CASSLGGIDSPLHF